A single sample gave rise to the 23 T cell receptor beta chains below, sequenced in a study of PD-L1 blockade in urothelial cancer. Here immunoSEQ multiplex PCR was the method, and the copy in TCRdb shows in-frame clones only, minus some. The profile covers over 100,000 clones, with around 90% appearing a single time and around 4% taken by the ten largest. Specified time point: peripheral blood 6 weeks after treatment start. This specimen consisted of PBMCs, obtained around atezolizumab (anti-PD-L1) treatment. These TCRs come from a man between 60 and 70 years old with urothelial cancer.

The V gene is TRBV7-2, the J gene TRBJ2-2, with D perhaps TRBD2 (5 bases). The CDR3 has 17 amino acids. Germline CDR1 and CDR2: SGHTA and FQGNSA. V was pared by 1 base and J by 5 bases, with 17 bases between. CDR3 residues: CASSLVSSSMVTGELFF. The CDR3 coding sequence is TGTGCCAGCAGCTTAGTGTCTAGCAGTATGGTTACCGGGGAGCTGTTTTTT. The full variable domain, in which reference TRBV7-2 and TRBJ2-2 provide the parts outside the CDR3, is GAGVSQSPSNKVTEKGKDVELRCDPISGHTALYWYRQSLGQGLEFLIYFQGNSAPDKSGLPSDRFSAERTGGSVSTLTIQRTQQEDSAVYLCASSLVSSSMVTGELFFGEGSRLTVL.

The rearrangement joins TRBV5-1 to TRBJ2-3; tentative D call: TRBD2 (5 bases). CDR1 is SGHRS, CDR2 YFSETQ, per germline. Trimming cost V 0 bases and J 2 bases, with 13 bases left between them. This CDR3 region has 16 residues. The chain's CDR3 is CASSLAGLATTDTQYF. The CDR3 DNA is TGCGCCAGCAGCTTGGCCGGTCTAGCCACCACAGATACGCAGTATTTT.

This chain connects TRBV4-3 to TRBJ2-2; D is perhaps TRBD2 (6 bases). V shed 5 bases and J shed 6 bases, with 19 bases lying between them. CDR3 length equals 16 residues. CDR1 is LGHNA and CDR2 is YSLEER in the germline V gene. CDR3 protein: CASSRSVAGNPGELFF. The CDR3 DNA reads TGCGCCAGCAGCAGAAGCGTGGCGGGAAATCCCGGGGAGCTGTTTTTT.

This clone has a handful of counts. V gene TRBV19 combines with J gene TRBJ1-1; no clear D gene. The V gene lost 6 bases and the J gene lost 5 bases, with 19 bases spanning the gap. This CDR3 has 15 residues. CDR1 is LNHDA, CDR2 SQIVND, per germline (reference sequence). In DNA, the CDR3 is TGTGCCAGTAGCCCTACTGTGCGGGTTAATACTGAAGCTTTCTTT. This encodes CASSPTVRVNTEAFF. Filled out from reference TRBV19 and TRBJ1-1, the complete variable domain reads DGGITQSPKYLFRKEGQNVTLSCEQNLNHDAMYWYRQDPGQGLRLIYYSQIVNDFQKGDIAEGYSVSREKKESFPLTVTSAQKNPTAFYLCASSPTVRVNTEAFFGQGTRLTVV.

The chain recombines TRBV11-2 with TRBJ1-3; no clear D gene. The germline CDR1 and CDR2 sequences are SGHAT and FQNNGV. The CDR3 sequence is 17 residues long. Trimming left V 0 bases short and J 3 bases short, with 15 bases between. The CDR3 sequence: CASSLEISGGYGNTIYF. CDR3 bases: TGTGCCAGCAGCTTAGAAATCTCAGGAGGATATGGAAACACCATATATTTT.

This clone appeared a single time. The chain has TRBV7-3 and TRBJ2-5; 7 bases are a match to TRBD1. J lost 1 base, V lost 0 bases, and 5 bases had no gene match. Germline CDR1 and CDR2: SGHTA and FQGTGA. CDR3 length: 16 amino acids. The CDR3 sequence is CASSLTYRDSQETQYF. CDR3 bases: TGTGCCAGCAGCTTAACTTATCGGGACAGCCAAGAGACCCAGTACTTC.

The rearrangement links TRBV7-2 to TRBJ1-1; 8 nucleotides line up with TRBD1. Germline CDR1 is SGHTA and CDR2 is FQGNSA. The CDR3 runs 14 residues. J was trimmed by 0 bases and V by 5 bases; bases with no gene match: 2. CDR3 coding DNA: TGTGCCAGCAGCCGACAGGGGTTGAACACTGAAGCTTTCTTT. Translated, it gives CASSRQGLNTEAFF.

The chain couples TRBV19 to TRBJ2-3; perhaps TRBD2 as D (6 bases). V was shortened by 2 bases and J by 4 bases, with 10 bases between the two germline ends. CDR3 length: 14 residues. Germline values: CDR1 LNHDA, CDR2 SQIVND (reference sequence). For the CDR3, the DNA is TGTGCCAGTAGTATACCCGGGGGAGCAGATACGCAGTATTTT. It is translated as CASSIPGGADTQYF.

This clone has a single count. Other DNA variants within this sample encode the same CDR3. The gene calls are TRBV4-3 and TRBJ2-7, with TRBD1 identical over 9 bases. Germline V gene sequence: CDR1 LGHNA, CDR2 YSLEER. This CDR3 spans 15 amino acids. The ends lost 1 base at V and 2 bases at J; junction bases unmatched: 3. CDR3 amino acids: CASSQAGTGPYEQYF. DNA for the CDR3: TGCGCCAGCAGCCAAGCCGGGACAGGGCCCTACGAGCAGTACTTC.

This rearrangement joins TRBV7-9 to TRBJ2-2, with a tentative D call TRBD1 (7 bases). There are 15 residues in the CDR3. Germline values: CDR1 SEHNR, CDR2 FQNEAQ (reference sequence). The germline V and J ends were trimmed by 4 bases and 1 base, with 10 bases remaining between them. The DNA for the CDR3 is TGTGCCAGCAGCTGGCAGGGGGGGAACACCGGGGAGCTGTTTTTT. Protein sequence: CASSWQGGNTGELFF. The full variable domain, with the rest looked up from reference TRBV7-9 and TRBJ2-2, is DTGVSQNPRHKITKRGQNVTFRCDPISEHNRLYWYRQTLGQGPEFLTYFQNEAQLEKSRLLSDRFSAERPKGSFSTLEIQRTEQGDSAMYLCASSWQGGNTGELFFGEGSRLTVL.

The chain has TRBV29-1 and TRBJ2-3, with TRBD2 matching over 16 bases. Germline CDR1 SQVTM, CDR2 ANQGSEA. The CDR3 totals 16 residues. V trimming: 4 bases; J trimming: 1 base; junction bases outside the gene matches: 2. CDR3 amino acids: CSVGGTSGGGTDTQYF. DNA for the CDR3: TGCAGCGTTGGAGGGACTAGCGGGGGGGGCACAGATACGCAGTATTTT.

This chain connects TRBV11-2 to TRBJ2-7; tentatively, D is TRBD2 (6 bases). The CDR3 has 15 residues. Looked up from germline, CDR1 is SGHAT and CDR2 is FQNNGV. Trimming shortened V by 0 bases and J by 6 bases, and 15 bases separated the two germline ends. The CDR3 DNA reads as TGTGCCAGCAGCTTAGAGGCGGGGACCGTGGGCGAGCAGTACTTC. This encodes CASSLEAGTVGEQYF.

J is TRBJ2-7 and V is TRBV19, with 7 nucleotides matching TRBD1. The CDR3 is 15 residues long. Germline V gene sequence: CDR1 LNHDA, CDR2 SQIVND (reference sequence). Trimming cost V 3 bases and J 0 bases; bases outside gene matches: 5. The CDR3 DNA follows: TGTGCCAGTAGTATCCCTGGGGACAGCTCCTACGAGCAGTACTTC. It is translated as CASSIPGDSSYEQYF.

V and J are TRBV30 and TRBJ1-1; 8 nucleotides align to TRBD1. The germline V gene has CDR1 GTSNPN and CDR2 SVGIG (reference sequence). V lost 2 bases to trimming and J lost 1 base; unmatched junction nucleotides: 6. The CDR3 has 15 amino acids. The CDR3: CAWSFPGTGNTEAFF. In DNA form, the CDR3 reads TGTGCCTGGAGTTTCCCGGGGACAGGGAACACTGAAGCTTTCTTT.

CDR3 nucleotides: TGTGCCAGCAATACTCTGTGGGACAGGGGGCGCGGTAAGAAAGATACGCAGTATTTT. It translates to CASNTLWDRGRGKKDTQYF. The V gene is TRBV2, the J gene TRBJ2-3; 12 bases are shared with TRBD1. With V trimmed by 7 bases and J by 5 bases, 19 bases remained unmatched. The germline CDR1 and CDR2 sequences are SNHLY and FYNNEI. This CDR3 is built from 19 residues.

The chain couples TRBV28 to TRBJ1-4, with 9 bases aligning to TRBD1. V was clipped by 5 bases and J by 5 bases; unmatched bases: 9. Looked up from germline, CDR1 is MDHEN and CDR2 is SYDVKM. The CDR3 is 16 residues long. CDR3 sequence: CASSLTGGAGNEKLFF. In nucleotides, the CDR3 is TGTGCCAGCAGTCTTACAGGGGGCGCAGGGAATGAAAAACTGTTTTTT.

The CDR3 sequence: CASSLVGLAGNEFF. DNA of the CDR3: TGTGCCAGCAGCTTAGTTGGCCTAGCGGGAAATGAGTTCTTC. The genes are TRBV7-2 and TRBJ2-1, with TRBD2 matching over 9 bases. Germline V lookup: CDR1 SGHTA, CDR2 FQGNSA. Unmatched junction bases numbered 9, after V lost 1 base and J lost 14 bases. The CDR3 totals 14 residues.

J is TRBJ2-7 and V is TRBV5-6, with D possibly being TRBD2 (5 bases). CDR1 is SGHDT, CDR2 YYEEEE, per germline. Trimming pared 1 base from V and 4 bases from J, leaving 6 bases between. This CDR3 is built from 12 residues. CDR3: CASSLSGYEQYF. The CDR3, as DNA: TGTGCCAGCAGCTTGAGCGGATACGAGCAGTACTTC.

This rearrangement joins TRBV7-2 to TRBJ2-3; 11 bases align to TRBD2. Trimming removed 5 bases from V and 6 bases from J; junction bases left unmatched: 10. The CDR3 is 16 amino acids. From germline, CDR1 is SGHTA and CDR2 FQGNSA. The CDR3 loop is CASSNGLAGLMDTQYF. CDR3 DNA: TGTGCCAGCAGCAATGGACTAGCGGGTTTGATGGATACGCAGTATTTT. Full variable domain (rest looked up from reference TRBV7-2 and TRBJ2-3): GAGVSQSPSNKVTEKGKDVELRCDPISGHTALYWYRQSLGQGLEFLIYFQGNSAPDKSGLPSDRFSAERTGGSVSTLTIQRTQQEDSAVYLCASSNGLAGLMDTQYFGPGTRLTVL.

The CDR3: CASSQDGQTGNTIYF. In nucleotides, the CDR3 is TGCGCCAGCAGCCAAGACGGACAAACAGGAAACACCATATATTTT. J is TRBJ1-3 and V is TRBV4-1; possibly TRBD1 for D (5 bases). The V and J ends lost 0 bases and 4 bases respectively, with 10 bases between them. The V gene's germline CDR1 is MGHRA and CDR2 YSYEKL. CDR3 length: 15 residues.

This clone was found once. The V and J genes are TRBV5-5 and TRBJ1-2; tentatively, D is TRBD1 (6 bases). V was trimmed by 5 bases and J by 5 bases, leaving 19 bases between them. The germline gives CDR1 SGHKS, CDR2 YYEKEE (reference sequence). The CDR3 loop spans 15 amino acids. CDR3 in DNA: TGTGCCAGCAGTCAGGCCTTAGGGACACAGTATGGCTACACCTTC. It specifies CASSQALGTQYGYTF.

A few counts support this clone. The chain is built from TRBV7-2 and TRBJ1-1, with 8 bases lining up with TRBD1. From germline, CDR1 is SGHTA and CDR2 FQGNSA. With V trimmed by 3 bases and J by 4 bases, 4 bases remained unmatched. The CDR3 is 14 amino acids. CDR3 DNA: TGTGCCAGCAGCTTCAACAGGGGGAGCACTGAAGCTTTCTTT. Protein sequence: CASSFNRGSTEAFF.

The CDR3 nucleotides read TGTGCCAGCAGTTCCGGGACTACCCAAGAGACCCAGTACTTC. The encoded protein is CASSSGTTQETQYF. The rearrangement joins TRBV6-1 to TRBJ2-5, with 7 positions matching TRBD2. CDR1 MNHNS and CDR2 SASEGT come from the germline V gene. J lost 1 base, V lost 5 bases, and 4 bases had no gene match. The CDR3 extends over 14 amino acids.